The clone carrying this TCR beta chain was recorded at least ten times. What it recognizes is unknown. The CDR3 is 11 amino acids. Trimming left V 3 bases short and J 10 bases short, with 9 bases between. Germline V gives CDR1 MGHDK, CDR2 SYGVNS. This entry belongs to a study of identical twins. Study-wide results and limits: Alpha sequences out of frame and shared by twins had excess low generation probability. Reduced insertions were recorded for abundant cord blood beta clonotypes, with no such pattern in memory repertoires.

MiXCR, applied by TCRdb to the 5' RACE reads, yields one record per CDR3 protein. The table has 410,000 or so distinct CDR3 sequences, under 20% seen once; the top ten hold more than 10%. This receptor was obtained from a man aged 50 or older in good health. This chain uses TRBV25-1 with TRBJ2-5, with D possibly matching TRBD1 (5 bases). The sequenced sample consisted of naive T cells sorted from blood. CDR3 coding DNA: TGTGCCAGCAGTGATGGGGCAGGCCAGTACTTC. It codes for CASSDGAGQYF.